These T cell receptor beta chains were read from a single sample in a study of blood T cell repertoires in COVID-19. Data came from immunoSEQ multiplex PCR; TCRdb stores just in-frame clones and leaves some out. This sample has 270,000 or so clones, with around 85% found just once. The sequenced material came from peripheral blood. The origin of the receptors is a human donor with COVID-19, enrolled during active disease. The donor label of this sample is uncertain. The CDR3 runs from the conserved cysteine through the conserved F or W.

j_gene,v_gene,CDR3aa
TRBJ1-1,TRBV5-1,CASSLGQDSRLAFF
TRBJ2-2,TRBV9,CASSVARNAGELFF
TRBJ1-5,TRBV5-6,CASSLWDRRAQPQHF
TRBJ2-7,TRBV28,CASSLFGLTYEQYF
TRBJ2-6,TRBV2,CASSTRSGANVLTF
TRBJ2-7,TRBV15,CATSIGTSGTYEQYF
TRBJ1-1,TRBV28,CASSYTGTGETEAFF
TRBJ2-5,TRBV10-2,CASSTLAGKTQYF
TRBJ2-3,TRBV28,CASSKQGPTDTQYF
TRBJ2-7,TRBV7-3,CASSLSGGYEQYF
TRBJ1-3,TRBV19,CASTTNSGNTIYF
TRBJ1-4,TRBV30,CAWSVGAQGNEKLFF
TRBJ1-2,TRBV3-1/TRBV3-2,CASSQWTANYGYTF
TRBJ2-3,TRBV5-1,CASSLVTGESTDTQYF
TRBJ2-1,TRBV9,CASSVEWGAEPLNEQFF
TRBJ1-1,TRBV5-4,CASSSGGMNTEAFF
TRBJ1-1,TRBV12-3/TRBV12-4,CASSPGGRTEAFF
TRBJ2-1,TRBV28,CASSSRRDSPYNEQFF
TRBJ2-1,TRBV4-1,CASSVRVPGLAGVGSYNEQFF
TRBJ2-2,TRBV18,CASSPEFSKNTGELFF
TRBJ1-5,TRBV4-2,CASSQDLGQIDQGSQPQHF
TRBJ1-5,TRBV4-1,CASSQNPRVPNQPQHF